Shown below are 21 T cell receptor beta chains from a single sample sequenced in a study of T cell responses to AZD1222 COVID-19 vaccine. Produced via immunoSEQ multiplex PCR; TCRdb's table is partial and in-frame only. The sample has about 48,000 clones, roughly 85% seen once. The sequenced sample was peripheral blood, obtained 28 days after the second AZD1222 dose. The receptors shown here come from an adult who received the AZD1222 COVID-19 vaccine.

The chain joins TRBV11-2 to TRBJ1-1; the match to TRBD1 covers 9 bases. Germline-derived CDR1 and CDR2 are SGHAT and FQNNGV. V gave up 5 bases and J gave up 0 bases; unmatched junction bases: 7. The CDR3 length is 16 residues. CDR3 in DNA: TGTGCCAGCAGCCCGCGGACAGGGGTTATGAACACTGAAGCTTTCTTT. Translating gives CASSPRTGVMNTEAFF.

The gene calls are TRBV6-5 and TRBJ2-3; TRBD2 matches at 12 bases. The CDR3 is 15 residues long. Trimming at V came to 7 bases and at J to 4 bases, leaving 6 bases not matched to a gene. CDR1 and CDR2 from the germline V gene are MNHEY and SVGAGI. CDR3 residues: CASNPRLAGADTQYF. CDR3 DNA: TGTGCCAGCAACCCCCGACTAGCGGGAGCAGATACGCAGTATTTT.

The rearrangement uses TRBV7-9 and TRBJ2-5; 8 nucleotides align to TRBD1. The CDR3 has 15 amino acids. V was clipped by 5 bases and J by 5 bases; unmatched bases: 10. The germline CDR1 and CDR2 sequences are SEHNR and FQNEAQ (reference sequence). CDR3 in DNA: TGTGCCAGCAGCCCACAGACAGGGGACCGCGAGACCCAGTACTTC. Translated: CASSPQTGDRETQYF.

The V gene is TRBV2, the J gene TRBJ2-6; D ambiguous. V shed 6 bases and J shed 7 bases, with 16 bases lying between them. Germline V gene data show CDR1 as SNHLY and CDR2 as FYNNEI. There are 15 residues in the CDR3. The CDR3 DNA sequence: TGTGCCAGCAGCAACGGCCCCCTGGGAGCCAACGTCCTGACTTTC. Amino acid sequence: CASSNGPLGANVLTF. Drawing the rest from reference TRBV2 and TRBJ2-6, the complete variable domain is EPEVTQTPSHQVTQMGQEVILRCVPISNHLYFYWYRQILGQKVEFLVSFYNNEISEKSEIFDDQFSVERPDGSNFTLKIRSTKLEDSAMYFCASSNGPLGANVLTFGAGSRLTVL.

The chain is built from TRBV21-1 and TRBJ1-1. TRBV21-1 is a known pseudogene. This CDR3 has 12 residues. CDR3 sequence: CASSKEDTEAFF. The CDR3 nucleotides are TGTGCCAGCAGCAAAGAGGACACTGAAGCTTTCTTT.

This chain links TRBV9 with TRBJ2-7; 11 bases fit TRBD1. CDR3 length: 15 amino acids. Unmatched junction bases numbered 5, after V lost 0 bases and J lost 6 bases. Germline lookup yields CDR1 SGDLS and CDR2 YYNGEE. CDR3 coding DNA: TGTGCCAGCAGCGTAGGGGGACAGGGGGGAGCCGAGCAGTACTTC. Translated: CASSVGGQGGAEQYF.

V and J are TRBV18 and TRBJ1-1, with a weak D call TRBD1 (6 bases). Per germline, CDR1 KGHSH and CDR2 LQKENI. This CDR3 region has 15 residues. V was pared by 3 bases and J by 1 base, with 12 bases between. The CDR3 loop is CASSPLEGGNTEAFF. The CDR3 nucleotides read TGTGCCAGCTCACCTTTGGAGGGGGGGAACACTGAAGCTTTCTTT. The variable domain in full, completed from reference TRBV18 and TRBJ1-1, reads NAGVMQNPRHLVRRRGQEARLRCSPMKGHSHVYWYRQLPEEGLKFMVYLQKENIIDESGMPKERFSAEFPKEGPSILRIQQVVRGDSAAYFCASSPLEGGNTEAFFGQGTRLTVV.

This clone appeared once. This chain uses TRBV19 with TRBJ2-3; 7 bases agree with TRBD2. V trimming: 6 bases; J trimming: 4 bases; junction bases outside the gene matches: 13. Germline-derived CDR1 and CDR2 are LNHDA and SQIVND (reference sequence). The CDR3 has 16 residues. CDR3 nucleotides: TGTGCCAGTAGCCCCATAGCGGGTGACGGGCCAGATACGCAGTATTTT. Encoded protein: CASSPIAGDGPDTQYF.

V gene TRBV27 combines with J gene TRBJ2-1, with 9 bases lining up with TRBD1. This CDR3 has 15 residues. The V and J ends lost 5 bases and 2 bases, in that order; junction bases with no gene match: 4. Germline CDR1 and CDR2: MNHEY and SMNVEV (reference sequence). CDR3 region: CASSQGQGTYNEQFF. The CDR3 DNA is TGTGCCAGCAGTCAGGGACAGGGAACCTACAATGAGCAGTTCTTC.

This clone was counted between two and nine times. V gene TRBV4-2 combines with J gene TRBJ2-3; D may be TRBD1 or TRBD2 (5 bases each). Germline assignment: CDR1 LGHNA and CDR2 YNFKEQ. This CDR3 is 18 amino acids long. The V gene lost 4 bases and the J gene lost 4 bases, with 24 bases spanning the gap. The CDR3 bases are TGTGCCAGCAGCCCGGGGACCAGACCCGGGACGAGGGCAGATACGCAGTATTTT. This codes for CASSPGTRPGTRADTQYF.

A note on this clone: A read error may account for a junction end that differs from germline. The chain uses TRBV5-1 and TRBJ2-3; TRBD2 matches at 7 bases. The CDR3 has 16 amino acids. CDR1 SGHRS and CDR2 YFSETQ come from the germline V gene. The DNA for the CDR3 is TGCGCCAGCAGTTTGGGGGGGAGGGCCGAGACAGATACGCAGTATTTT. Its protein is CASSLGGRAETDTQYF.

The J gene is TRBJ2-1, the V gene TRBV4-2, with 8 bases lining up with TRBD2. After removal of 0 bases from V and 10 bases from J, the junction contained 14 bases not matched to a gene. The CDR3 is 17 amino acids. Looked up from germline, CDR1 is LGHNA and CDR2 is YNFKEQ. In DNA form, the CDR3 reads TGTGCCAGCAGCCAAGATGGGATCCGAGCGGGAGTAGAAGAGCAGTTCTTC. Translation gives CASSQDGIRAGVEEQFF.

The chain carries TRBV9 and TRBJ1-2; 8 bases align to TRBD1. Trimming took 1 base from V and 3 from J; bases not matched to a gene: 5. The CDR3 length is 15 residues. From germline, CDR1 is SGDLS and CDR2 YYNGEE. The CDR3 loop reads CASSVSDRGDYGYTF. The CDR3 nucleotides are TGTGCCAGCAGCGTATCCGACAGGGGAGACTATGGCTACACCTTC.

V and J are TRBV28 and TRBJ2-3; perhaps TRBD2 as D (6 bases). Germline lookup yields CDR1 MDHEN and CDR2 SYDVKM. The CDR3 consists of 17 residues. Trimming left V 1 base short and J 1 base short, with 15 bases between. The CDR3 loop is CASSLLGLLWGTDTQYF. CDR3 sequence (DNA): TGTGCCAGCAGTTTATTGGGACTCCTATGGGGCACAGATACGCAGTATTTT.

This clone was recorded a few times. The chain recombines TRBV11-2 with TRBJ2-1, with 8 bases lining up with TRBD2. The trim removed 1 base at V and 7 bases at J, leaving 3 bases unmatched. The germline V gene encodes CDR1 SGHAT and CDR2 FQNNGV. The CDR3 spans 14 residues. DNA for the CDR3: TGTGCCAGCAGCTTAGCAGCGGGAGATAATGAGCAGTTCTTC. It encodes CASSLAAGDNEQFF.

The V call is TRBV3-1 (or the pseudogene TRBV3-2), the J call TRBJ1-4, with D unclear. The CDR3 has 16 residues. Germline loops: CDR1 LGHDT, CDR2 YNNKEL (reference sequence). The V end was cut by 1 base, the J end by 10 bases, with 19 bases between. CDR3 in amino acids: CASSQGVPSALGKLFF. CDR3 DNA sequence: TGTGCCAGCAGCCAAGGCGTTCCGTCGGCACTCGGAAAACTGTTTTTT.

The chain links TRBV10-3 to TRBJ1-5; a possible D gene is TRBD1 (5 bases). CDR1 is ENHRY, CDR2 SYGVKD, per germline. Trimming took 2 bases from V and 7 from J, leaving 9 bases between them. This CDR3 is built from 13 residues. CDR3 nucleotide sequence: TGTGCCATCAGTGAGGAAGGGGTGCAGCCCCAGCATTTT. Translation gives CAISEEGVQPQHF.

The chain recombines TRBV23-1 with TRBJ2-3; TRBD1 is a possible D gene (6 bases). TRBV23-1 is an ORF; its function is uncertain. The V gene lost 7 bases and the J gene lost 1 base, with 15 bases spanning the gap. The CDR3 has 15 residues. The CDR3 loop is CASTGRGHRTDTQYF. The CDR3 region has the DNA TGCGCCAGCACCGGCAGGGGCCACCGCACAGATACGCAGTATTTT.

The chain carries TRBV7-3 and TRBJ2-2; D call uncertain. Trimming pared 8 bases from V and 0 bases from J, leaving 7 bases between. This CDR3 region has 13 residues. Per germline, CDR1 SGHTA and CDR2 FQGTGA. CDR3 loop: CASSRANTGELFF. CDR3 nucleotide sequence: TGTGCCAGCTCACGGGCGAACACCGGGGAGCTGTTTTTT.

The chain joins TRBV7-3 to TRBJ2-1; possible D gene TRBD2, 5 bases. The CDR3 totals 14 residues. Looked up from germline, CDR1 is SGHTA and CDR2 is FQGTGA. Trimming cost V 4 bases and J 7 bases, with 14 bases left between them. CDR3 in amino acids: CASSSGSGGNEQFF. CDR3 sequence (DNA): TGTGCCAGCAGCTCCGGATCTGGCGGGAATGAGCAGTTCTTC.

The chain combines TRBV18 with TRBJ2-2, with D perhaps TRBD1 (5 bases). CDR3 size: 16 residues. Trimming cost V 7 bases and J 2 bases, with 17 bases left between them. From germline, CDR1 is KGHSH and CDR2 LQKENI. This CDR3 is CASFRDSPLNTGELFF. For the CDR3, the DNA is TGTGCCAGCTTTCGAGACAGTCCGCTCAACACCGGGGAGCTGTTTTTT. The variable domain in full, with the rest retrieved from reference TRBV18 and TRBJ2-2, is NAGVMQNPRHLVRRRGQEARLRCSPMKGHSHVYWYRQLPEEGLKFMVYLQKENIIDESGMPKERFSAEFPKEGPSILRIQQVVRGDSAAYFCASFRDSPLNTGELFFGEGSRLTVL.